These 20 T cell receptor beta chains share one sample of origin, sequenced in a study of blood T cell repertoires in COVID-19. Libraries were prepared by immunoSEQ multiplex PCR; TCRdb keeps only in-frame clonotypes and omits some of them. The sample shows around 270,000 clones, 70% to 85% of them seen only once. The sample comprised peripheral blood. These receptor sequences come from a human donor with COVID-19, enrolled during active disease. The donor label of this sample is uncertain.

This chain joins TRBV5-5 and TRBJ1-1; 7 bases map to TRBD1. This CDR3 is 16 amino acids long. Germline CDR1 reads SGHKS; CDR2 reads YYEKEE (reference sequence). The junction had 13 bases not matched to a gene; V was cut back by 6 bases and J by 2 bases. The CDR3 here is CASTPPWTGPNTEAFF. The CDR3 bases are TGTGCCAGCACCCCTCCATGGACAGGACCTAACACTGAAGCTTTCTTT.

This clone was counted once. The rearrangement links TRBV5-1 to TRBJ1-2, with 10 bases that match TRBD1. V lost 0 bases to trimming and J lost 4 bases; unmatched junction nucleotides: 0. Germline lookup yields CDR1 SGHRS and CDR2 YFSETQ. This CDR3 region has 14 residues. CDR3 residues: CASSLGQGAYGYTF. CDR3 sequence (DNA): TGCGCCAGCAGCTTGGGACAGGGGGCCTATGGCTACACCTTC.

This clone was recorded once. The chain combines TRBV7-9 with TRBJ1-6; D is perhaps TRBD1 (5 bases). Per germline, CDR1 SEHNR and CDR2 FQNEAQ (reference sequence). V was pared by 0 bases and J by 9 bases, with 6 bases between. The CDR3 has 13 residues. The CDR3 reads CASSLAGASPLHF. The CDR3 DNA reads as TGTGCCAGCAGCTTAGCAGGGGCTTCACCCCTCCACTTT.

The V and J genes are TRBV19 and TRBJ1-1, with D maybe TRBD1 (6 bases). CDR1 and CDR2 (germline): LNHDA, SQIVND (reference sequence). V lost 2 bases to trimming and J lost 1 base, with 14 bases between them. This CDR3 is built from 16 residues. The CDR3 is CASSILGGQWNTEAFF. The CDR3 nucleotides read TGTGCCAGTAGTATATTGGGGGGGCAGTGGAACACTGAAGCTTTCTTT.

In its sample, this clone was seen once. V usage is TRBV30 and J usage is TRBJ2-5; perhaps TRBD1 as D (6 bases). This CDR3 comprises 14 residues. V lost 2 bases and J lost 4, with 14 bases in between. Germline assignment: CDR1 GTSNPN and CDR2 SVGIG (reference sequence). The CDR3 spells CAWSRTGSSETQYF. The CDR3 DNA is TGTGCCTGGAGTAGAACAGGGTCGTCAGAGACCCAGTACTTC.

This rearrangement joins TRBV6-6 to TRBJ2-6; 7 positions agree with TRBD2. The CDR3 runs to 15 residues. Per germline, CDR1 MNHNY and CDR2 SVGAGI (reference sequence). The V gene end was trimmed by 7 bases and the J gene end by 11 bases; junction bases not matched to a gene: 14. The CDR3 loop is CASTPRDYSRDVLTF. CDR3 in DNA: TGTGCCAGCACCCCCCGGGACTACTCCCGTGACGTCCTGACTTTC.

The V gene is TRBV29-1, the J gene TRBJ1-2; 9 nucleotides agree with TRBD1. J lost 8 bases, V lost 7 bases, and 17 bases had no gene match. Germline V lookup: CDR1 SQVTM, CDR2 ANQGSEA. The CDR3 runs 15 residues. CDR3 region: CSADGDRESVRGYTF. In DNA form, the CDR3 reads TGCAGCGCCGACGGGGACAGGGAGTCGGTGAGGGGCTACACCTTC.

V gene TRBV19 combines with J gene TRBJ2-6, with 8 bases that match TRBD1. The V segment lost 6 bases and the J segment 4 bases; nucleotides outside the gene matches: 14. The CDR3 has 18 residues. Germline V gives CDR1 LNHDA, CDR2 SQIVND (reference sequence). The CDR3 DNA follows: TGTGCCAGTAGCTCTAGGGCAGGGGGCCTATCGGGGGCCAACGTCCTGACTTTC. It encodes CASSSRAGGLSGANVLTF.

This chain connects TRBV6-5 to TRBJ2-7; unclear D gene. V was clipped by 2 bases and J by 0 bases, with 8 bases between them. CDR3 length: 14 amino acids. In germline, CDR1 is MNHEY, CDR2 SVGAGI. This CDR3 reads CASSYGQFSYEQYF. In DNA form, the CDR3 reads TGTGCCAGCAGTTACGGCCAATTCTCCTACGAGCAGTACTTC.

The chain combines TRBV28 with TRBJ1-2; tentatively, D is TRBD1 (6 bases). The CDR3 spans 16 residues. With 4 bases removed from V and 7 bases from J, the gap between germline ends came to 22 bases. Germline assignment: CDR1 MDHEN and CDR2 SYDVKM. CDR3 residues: CASSSLGGGAWVGYTF. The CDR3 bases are TGTGCCAGCAGTTCCCTGGGGGGGGGCGCTTGGGTTGGCTACACCTTC.

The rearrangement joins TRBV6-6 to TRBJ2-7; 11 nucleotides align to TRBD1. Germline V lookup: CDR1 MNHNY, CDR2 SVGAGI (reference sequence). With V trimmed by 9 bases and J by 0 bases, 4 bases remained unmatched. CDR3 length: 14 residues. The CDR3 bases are TGTGCCAGTTGGGGGACAGGGGGCTCCTACGAGCAGTACTTC. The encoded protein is CASWGTGGSYEQYF.

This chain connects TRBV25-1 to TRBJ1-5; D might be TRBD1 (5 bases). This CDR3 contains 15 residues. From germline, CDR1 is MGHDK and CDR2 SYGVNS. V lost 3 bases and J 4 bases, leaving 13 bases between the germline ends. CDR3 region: CASSDHTRENQPQHF. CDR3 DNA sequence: TGTGCCAGCAGTGACCACACCAGGGAAAATCAGCCCCAGCATTTT.

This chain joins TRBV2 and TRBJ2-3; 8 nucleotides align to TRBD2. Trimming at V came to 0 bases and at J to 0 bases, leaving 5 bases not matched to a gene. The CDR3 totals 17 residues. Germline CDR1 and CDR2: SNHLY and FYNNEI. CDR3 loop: CASSEAELAASTDTQYF. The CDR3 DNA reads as TGTGCCAGCAGTGAAGCGGAACTAGCGGCGAGCACAGATACGCAGTATTTT.

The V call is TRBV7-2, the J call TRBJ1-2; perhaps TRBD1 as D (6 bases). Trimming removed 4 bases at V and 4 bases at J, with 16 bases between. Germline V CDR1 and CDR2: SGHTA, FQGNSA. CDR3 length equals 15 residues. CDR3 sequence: CASSSWTATSYGYTF. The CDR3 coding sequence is TGTGCCAGCAGCTCGTGGACAGCTACCTCCTATGGCTACACCTTC.

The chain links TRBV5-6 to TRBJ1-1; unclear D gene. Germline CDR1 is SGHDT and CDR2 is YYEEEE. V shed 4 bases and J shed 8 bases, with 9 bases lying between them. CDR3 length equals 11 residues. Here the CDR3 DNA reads TGTGCCAGCAGCCGCAGAGGGGAAGCTTTCTTT. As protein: CASSRRGEAFF.

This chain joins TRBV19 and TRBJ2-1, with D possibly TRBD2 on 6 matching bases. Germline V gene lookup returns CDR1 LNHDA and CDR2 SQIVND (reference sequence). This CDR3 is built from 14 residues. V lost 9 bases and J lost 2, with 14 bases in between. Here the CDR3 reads CASMEGLTYNEQFF. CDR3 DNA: TGTGCCAGCATGGAGGGCCTTACCTACAATGAGCAGTTCTTC. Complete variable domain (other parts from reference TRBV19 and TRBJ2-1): DGGITQSPKYLFRKEGQNVTLSCEQNLNHDAMYWYRQDPGQGLRLIYYSQIVNDFQKGDIAEGYSVSREKKESFPLTVTSAQKNPTAFYLCASMEGLTYNEQFFGPGTRLTVL.

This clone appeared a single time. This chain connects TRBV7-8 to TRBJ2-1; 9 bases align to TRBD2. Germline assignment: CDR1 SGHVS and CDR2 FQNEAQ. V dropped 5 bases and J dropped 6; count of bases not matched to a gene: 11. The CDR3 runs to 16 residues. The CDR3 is CASSASSGTGINEQFF. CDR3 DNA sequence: TGTGCCAGCAGCGCATCTAGCGGGACTGGGATCAATGAGCAGTTCTTC.

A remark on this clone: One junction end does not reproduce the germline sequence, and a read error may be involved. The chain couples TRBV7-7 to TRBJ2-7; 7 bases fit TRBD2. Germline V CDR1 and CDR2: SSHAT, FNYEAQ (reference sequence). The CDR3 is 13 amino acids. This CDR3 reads CASSLAAGDEQYF. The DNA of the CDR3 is TGTGCTAGCAGCTTAGCGGCGGGGGACGAGCAGTACTTC. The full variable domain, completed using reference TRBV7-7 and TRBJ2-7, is GAGVSQSPRYKVTKRGQDVTLRCDPISSHATLYWYQQALGQGPEFLTYFNYEAQPDKSGLPSDRFSAERPEGSISTLTIQRTEQRDSAMYRCASSLAAGDEQYFGPGTRLTVT.

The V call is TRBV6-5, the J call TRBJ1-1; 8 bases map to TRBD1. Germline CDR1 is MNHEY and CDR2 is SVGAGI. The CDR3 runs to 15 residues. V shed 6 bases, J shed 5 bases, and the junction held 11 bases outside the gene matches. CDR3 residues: CASRATGALSTEAFF. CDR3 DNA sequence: TGTGCCAGCAGGGCGACAGGGGCCCTTTCAACTGAAGCTTTCTTT.

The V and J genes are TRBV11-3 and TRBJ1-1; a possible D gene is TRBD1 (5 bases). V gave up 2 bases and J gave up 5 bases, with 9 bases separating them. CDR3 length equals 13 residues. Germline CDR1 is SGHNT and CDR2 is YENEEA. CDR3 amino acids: CASSLRQGTEAFF. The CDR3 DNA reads TGTGCCAGCAGCTTAAGGCAGGGAACTGAAGCTTTCTTT.